These 28 T cell receptor beta chains were sequenced from one sample in a study of regulatory T cells in long-lasting Graves disease. Time point specified: newly diagnosed GD, antithyroid drugs for less than 3 months. PBMC RNA served as the TCR library source. Libraries of TCR beta came from iRepertoire HTBI primers plus Arm-PCR of CDR3 regions. TCRdb re-derived calls from the multiplex PCR reads in MiXCR, one entry per CDR3 protein. The repertoire includes over 350,000 distinct CDR3 sequences, about 15% of them detected once, and approximately 8% sits in the top ten. These data also formed part of another study, on T cells in Graves' hyperthyroidism and ophthalmopathy.

Material: peripheral blood mononuclear cells (PBMCs), obtained at new diagnosis, from a patient treated with antithyroid drugs. The receptor source for this set is a woman between 40 and 50 years old with Graves disease.

V usage is TRBV15 and J usage is TRBJ2-1; D is undetermined. V lost 0 bases, J lost 6 bases, and 3 bases lay in between. Per the germline V gene, CDR1 is LNHNV and CDR2 is YYDKDF (reference sequence). The CDR3 runs 12 residues. CDR3 sequence (DNA): TGTGCCACCAGCAGAGATTCCAATGAGCAGTTCTTC. It codes for CATSRDSNEQFF.

This clonotype occurred a few times. The chain combines TRBV7-3 with TRBJ2-3; a weak D match, TRBD2 (7 bases). The CDR3 runs to 15 residues. V gave up 1 base and J gave up 6 bases, with 14 bases separating them. The germline gives CDR1 SGHTA, CDR2 FQGTGA. The CDR3 loop is CASSLSPGGRDTQYF. The CDR3 region has the DNA TGTGCCAGCAGCTTAAGTCCCGGGGGGCGGGATACGCAGTATTTT.

This clonotype was recorded many times. The chain has TRBV7-2 and TRBJ1-6; D is uncertain. CDR1 and CDR2 (germline): SGHTA, FQGNSA. V dropped 4 bases and J dropped 10 bases, with 14 bases sitting between them. The CDR3 is made up of 14 amino acids. Here the CDR3 DNA reads TGTGCCAGCAGCTCCGGGGAGGGAGGATCACCCCTCCACTTT. Translating gives CASSSGEGGSPLHF.

This clonotype was found many times. The V gene is TRBV30, the J gene TRBJ2-7, with no clear D. Germline values: CDR1 GTSNPN, CDR2 SVGIG (reference sequence). Trimming stripped 1 base from V and 3 bases from J, with 4 bases between. The CDR3 runs to 11 residues. CDR3 coding DNA: TGTGCCTGGAGTGCCCTCTACGAGCAGTACTTC. The encoded protein is CAWSALYEQYF. Full variable domain (missing parts from reference TRBV30 and TRBJ2-7): SQTIHQWPATLVQPVGSPLSLECTVEGTSNPNLYWYRQAAGRGLQLLFYSVGIGQISSEVPQNLSASRPQDRQFILSSKKLLLSDSGFYLCAWSALYEQYFGPGTRLTVT.

At least ten counts were recorded for this clonotype. V usage is TRBV9 and J usage is TRBJ2-1; D might be TRBD1 or TRBD2, each matching 5 bases. Per germline, CDR1 SGDLS and CDR2 YYNGEE. V dropped 3 bases and J dropped 0 bases, with 13 bases sitting between them. The length of the CDR3 is 16 residues. The CDR3 nucleotides are TGTGCCAGCAGCGAAAGTGAGGGGAGCTCCTACAATGAGCAGTTCTTC. Protein: CASSESEGSSYNEQFF.

V is TRBV7-2 and J is TRBJ2-2; 12 bases align to TRBD1. The CDR3 is 16 residues long. Per the germline V gene, CDR1 is SGHTA and CDR2 is FQGNSA. Losses at the gene ends were 0 bases for V and 6 bases for J; bases not matched to a gene: 2. CDR3 nucleotides: TGTGCCAGCAGCTTAGCAGGGACAGGGGGCGCCGGGGAGCTGTTTTTT. Amino acids: CASSLAGTGGAGELFF.

Points on this clonotype: With a much larger clone just one base away, this may be a read error. V is TRBV10-3 and J is TRBJ2-1, with D maybe TRBD2 (6 bases). V gave up 1 base and J gave up 8 bases, with 12 bases separating them. The CDR3 totals 14 residues. CDR1 is ENHRY, CDR2 SYGVKD, per germline. This chain's CDR3 is CAISELLADDEQFF. The CDR3 DNA reads as TGTGCCATCAGTGAGTTACTAGCAGACGATGAGCAGTTCTTC.

The chain links TRBV6-5 to TRBJ2-2, with D hard to call. The V end lost 4 bases, the J end lost 0 bases, and 15 bases lay between the germline ends. The CDR3 has 17 amino acids. Germline values: CDR1 MNHEY, CDR2 SVGAGI. As DNA, the CDR3 is TGTGCCAGCAGTTTGGTCGTTGGTTGGTCGAACACCGGGGAGCTGTTTTTT. This sequence encodes CASSLVVGWSNTGELFF.

This clonotype was counted many times. This chain's CDR3 is CASSSLGGAGELFF. CDR3 DNA: TGTGCCAGCAGTTCACTGGGGGGGGCCGGGGAGCTGTTTTTT. This chain links TRBV27 with TRBJ2-2; 7 nucleotides align to TRBD2. The CDR3 has 14 amino acids. The trim removed 4 bases at V and 6 bases at J, leaving 5 bases unmatched. Germline V gene sequence: CDR1 MNHEY, CDR2 SMNVEV (reference sequence).

V is TRBV6-2 or TRBV6-3 and J is TRBJ2-3; 9 bases are a match to TRBD2. This CDR3 has 15 residues. Germline CDR1 and CDR2: MNHEY and SVGEGT. The junction had 6 bases not matched to a gene; V was cut back by 3 bases and J by 5 bases. The CDR3 DNA reads TGTGCCAGCAGTTATAGCGGGAGCAGTGGAGATACGCAGTATTTT. Translation: CASSYSGSSGDTQYF.

This clonotype was seen at least ten times. The chain employs TRBV27 and TRBJ1-6; the D gene is possibly TRBD1 (5 bases). Germline loops: CDR1 MNHEY, CDR2 SMNVEV (reference sequence). There are 14 residues in the CDR3. V was cut by 6 bases and J by 7 bases, with 13 bases left in between. The CDR3 sequence: CASSSLGGNSPLHF. The CDR3, as DNA: TGTGCCAGCAGCTCCCTGGGGGGGAATTCACCCCTCCACTTT.

This chain connects TRBV5-5 to TRBJ2-2; perhaps TRBD1 as D (6 bases). The CDR3 spans 16 residues. V lost 4 bases to trimming and J lost 5 bases, with 18 bases between them. CDR1 is SGHKS and CDR2 is YYEKEE in the germline V gene (reference sequence). The CDR3 nucleotides read TGTGCCAGCAGCAATACCCCAGGGGTATATACCGGGGAGCTGTTTTTT. Protein product: CASSNTPGVYTGELFF.

The chain combines TRBV7-9 with TRBJ2-3; perhaps D is TRBD1 or TRBD2 (6 bases each). Germline V CDR1 and CDR2: SEHNR, FQNEAQ (reference sequence). CDR3 length: 17 residues. Trimming cost V 2 bases and J 1 base, with 16 bases left between them. The CDR3 is CASSLRGDPWGTDTQYF. The CDR3 coding sequence is TGTGCCAGCAGCTTAAGGGGGGACCCGTGGGGCACAGATACGCAGTATTTT.

This clonotype was counted ten times or more. V and J are TRBV20-1 and TRBJ2-7, with D possibly called TRBD1 or TRBD2 (5 bases each). From germline, CDR1 is DFQATT and CDR2 SNEGSKA (reference sequence). V lost 4 bases, J lost 6 bases, and 16 bases lay in between. The CDR3 runs 13 residues. For the CDR3, the DNA is TGCAGTGCTACCCAAGGGACGAGGCTCGAGCAGTACTTC. Translation: CSATQGTRLEQYF.

This clonotype was counted at least ten times. The J gene is TRBJ2-7, the V gene TRBV2; weak D call: TRBD2 (7 bases). Germline assignment: CDR1 SNHLY and CDR2 FYNNEI. Trimming cost V 7 bases and J 0 bases, with 13 bases left between them. The CDR3 runs to 14 residues. The CDR3 sequence is CASKGGPSSYEQYF. In nucleotides, the CDR3 is TGTGCCAGCAAGGGGGGGCCGAGCTCCTACGAGCAGTACTTC.

This clonotype was detected a few times. This may be a read error: a much more frequent sequence differs by one nucleotide. V gene TRBV28 combines with J gene TRBJ2-6; perhaps TRBD1 as D (5 bases). The CDR3 contains 17 residues. Germline CDR1 reads MDHEN; CDR2 reads SYDVKM. CDR3 coding DNA: TGTGCCAGCGGTTTAAGGGTGGGGCAGCCTGGGGCCAACGTCCTGACTTTC. Translating gives CASGLRVGQPGANVLTF.

At least ten counts were recorded for this clonotype. V and J are TRBV27 and TRBJ2-1; D is perhaps TRBD1 (5 bases). Deletions cut 6 bases from V and 8 bases from J, with 23 bases between. The CDR3 is 16 residues long. Germline V CDR1 and CDR2: MNHEY, SMNVEV (reference sequence). The CDR3 coding sequence is TGTGCCAGCAGAACCACGTTTGGCGGCAGGGTCGATGAGCAGTTCTTC. Translating gives CASRTTFGGRVDEQFF.

This clonotype was seen many times. The V call is TRBV28, the J call TRBJ2-7; D is unresolved. The germline V gene has CDR1 MDHEN and CDR2 SYDVKM. The germline V and J ends were trimmed by 10 bases and 6 bases, with 13 bases remaining between them. This CDR3 has 11 amino acids. The CDR3, as DNA: TGTGCCATTAAGGGCCTTCGCGAGCAGTACTTC. Its translation is CAIKGLREQYF.

J is TRBJ1-6 and V is TRBV19, with D perhaps matching TRBD1 (5 bases). The germline V gene has CDR1 LNHDA and CDR2 SQIVND (reference sequence). The length of the CDR3 is 15 residues. Trimming shortened V by 8 bases and J by 7 bases, and 18 bases separated the two germline ends. The chain's CDR3 is CASAHEDSTNSPLHF. CDR3 in DNA: TGTGCCAGTGCCCACGAAGACAGCACAAATTCACCCCTCCACTTT.

Ten or more counts support this clonotype. This chain uses TRBV7-8 with TRBJ2-5; TRBD2 aligns across 15 bases. Matching the DNA end better, TRBJ2-1 makes the J call doubtful. The germline V gene encodes CDR1 SGHVS and CDR2 FQNEAQ. The CDR3 length is 18 residues. In DNA, the CDR3 is TGTGCCAGCAGCTTAGCGGGACTAGCGGGAGGATCAGGCAATGAGCAGTTCTTC. Protein product: CASSLAGLAGGSGNEQFF.

In its sample, this clonotype was seen many times. The rearrangement links TRBV20-1 to TRBJ2-3, with 8 bases that match TRBD2. The CDR3 loop spans 14 amino acids. Germline CDR1 is DFQATT and CDR2 is SNEGSKA (reference sequence). After removal of 1 base from V and 5 bases from J, the junction contained 5 bases not matched to a gene. The CDR3 region has the DNA TGCAGTGCTAGAGGTAGCGGGACGGTAGATACGCAGTATTTT. It yields the protein CSARGSGTVDTQYF.

To note about this clonotype: A much larger clone differs from this one at a single base, so this may be a read error. The V and J genes are TRBV29-1 and TRBJ2-3, with no clear D. The V end lost 3 bases, the J end lost 1 base, and 11 bases lay between the germline ends. CDR1 is SQVTM, CDR2 ANQGSEA, per germline. The CDR3 covers 14 residues. The CDR3 DNA is TGCAGCGTTGACAGCAGGATAGGCACAGATACGCAGTATTTT. Its protein is CSVDSRIGTDTQYF.

Ten or more counts support this clonotype. The chain uses TRBV7-9 and TRBJ2-7; TRBD1 is a possible D gene (6 bases). Germline values: CDR1 SEHNR, CDR2 FQNEAQ (reference sequence). Trimming stripped 4 bases from V and 3 bases from J, with 13 bases between. The CDR3 is 14 amino acids. CDR3 DNA: TGTGCCAGCAGCTCCAGGGGTAATTTCTACGAGCAGTACTTC. Translated: CASSSRGNFYEQYF. Using reference TRBV7-9 and TRBJ2-7 for the parts outside the CDR3, the full variable domain is DTGVSQNPRHKITKRGQNVTFRCDPISEHNRLYWYRQTLGQGPEFLTYFQNEAQLEKSRLLSDRFSAERPKGSFSTLEIQRTEQGDSAMYLCASSSRGNFYEQYFGPGTRLTVT.

In its sample, this clonotype was seen many times. The chain uses TRBV5-1 and TRBJ2-1; a weak D match, TRBD2 (5 bases). This CDR3 spans 16 amino acids. Trimming took 6 bases from V and 0 from J, leaving 16 bases between them. CDR1 SGHRS and CDR2 YFSETQ come from the germline V gene. The CDR3 is CASNPGTTSSYNEQFF. The CDR3 region has the DNA TGCGCCAGCAACCCGGGTACAACTAGCTCCTACAATGAGCAGTTCTTC.

This clonotype was detected a few times. The CDR3 protein is CASSGLRPSSYNEQFF. The CDR3 DNA sequence: TGCGCCAGCAGTGGTTTGAGGCCAAGCTCCTACAATGAGCAGTTCTTC. The rearrangement uses TRBV10-1 and TRBJ2-1; D is ambiguous. In germline, CDR1 is WNHNN, CDR2 SYGVQD (reference sequence). V lost 4 bases and J lost 0, with 13 bases in between. CDR3 length: 16 amino acids.

There are a few counts of this clonotype. CDR3 loop: CASSFPGLASTDTQYF. CDR3 DNA sequence: TGTGCCAGCAGTTTCCCGGGACTAGCAAGCACAGATACGCAGTATTTT. The rearrangement joins TRBV6-2 or TRBV6-3 to TRBJ2-3, with TRBD2 matching 9 bases. V trimming: 4 bases; J trimming: 0 bases; junction bases outside the gene matches: 5. Germline V gene sequence: CDR1 MNHEY, CDR2 SVGEGT. This CDR3 comprises 16 residues.

This clonotype appeared many times. The chain recombines TRBV20-1 with TRBJ2-7; D might be TRBD1 or TRBD2, each matching 6 bases. CDR1 DFQATT and CDR2 SNEGSKA come from the germline V gene (reference sequence). V lost 4 bases, J lost 1 base, and 17 bases lay in between. The CDR3 is made up of 15 amino acids. In DNA, the CDR3 is TGCAGTGCTAAGAGGCGGGACACTGCTTCCTACGAGCAGTACTTC. This encodes CSAKRRDTASYEQYF.

The gene calls are TRBV20-1 and TRBJ2-1, with 7 bases fitting TRBD2. The CDR3 extends over 15 amino acids. Germline V lookup: CDR1 DFQATT, CDR2 SNEGSKA (reference sequence). V gave up 3 bases and J gave up 0 bases; unmatched junction bases: 5. The DNA of the CDR3 is TGCAGTGCTAGGGGGGGAGGGCCCTCCTACAATGAGCAGTTCTTC. Amino acid sequence: CSARGGGPSYNEQFF.